The clone carrying this T cell receptor beta chain was picked up one time. Its antigen is unknown. This sample is part of a study of cytomegalovirus exposure and HLA in healthy donors. The PCR had 60 Vbeta and 13 Jbeta primers. Authors' processing steps: Some 80 million unique TCR beta chains, about 12 million shared, were counted in a later analysis. Libraries were prepared by immunoSEQ multiplex PCR; TCRdb keeps only in-frame clonotypes and omits some of them. The V and J calls and the clone size are those of that table, but D and trimming were determined from the DNA. The sample includes more than 80,000 clones, over 70% of them seen just once. General observations from the study: HLA-A and HLA-B allele assignments for most subjects were reportedly predicted accurately using TCR beta sequences. As a later analysis showed, a missense DCLRE1C variant was linked to trimming of TCR beta V- and J-genes. Earlier analysis found most TCR beta V segments productive about 87% or about 30% of the time.

V lost 0 bases, J lost 7 bases, and 13 bases lay in between. Looked up from germline, CDR1 is LGHNA and CDR2 is YNFKEQ. The CDR3 loop spans 14 amino acids. The specimen was PBMCs. This chain links TRBV4-2 with TRBJ2-7; D call uncertain. The receptor was derived from a female donor in good health and CMV-seronegative. CDR3 region: CASSQDVDFGEQYF. The CDR3 nucleotides read TGTGCCAGCAGCCAAGACGTCGATTTCGGGGAGCAGTACTTC.